This section outlines one TCR beta chain sequence together with its context. As yet, its antigen is unknown. The data stem from a study of T cell responses to AZD1222 COVID-19 vaccine. Study at large: Second-dose timings of about 4 or about 12 weeks were pooled.

Study-level findings and limits: Only six people who got AZD1222 tested seropositive at baseline. White British people made up most donors, females outnumbered males, and clonal diversity was possibly underestimated. An increase in Spike-specific TCR breadth and depth was observed after two AZD1222 doses.

Only in-frame clones appear in the TCRdb table, and some are missing; sequencing was by immunoSEQ multiplex PCR. Of 90,000 to 140,000 clones in the sample, more than 75% were seen once. The CDR3 covers 18 residues. Germline CDR1 LGHNA, CDR2 YNFKEQ. V was cut by 0 bases and J by 0 bases, with 14 bases left in between. This clonotype was obtained from an adult in good health. This chain links TRBV4-2 with TRBJ1-4, with D hard to call. This specimen was peripheral blood, taken on day 0 of AZD1222 vaccination. CDR3 bases: TGTGCCAGCAGCCAAGATTATATTCTGGCTGCAACTAATGAAAAACTGTTTTTT. Translated: CASSQDYILAATNEKLFF.